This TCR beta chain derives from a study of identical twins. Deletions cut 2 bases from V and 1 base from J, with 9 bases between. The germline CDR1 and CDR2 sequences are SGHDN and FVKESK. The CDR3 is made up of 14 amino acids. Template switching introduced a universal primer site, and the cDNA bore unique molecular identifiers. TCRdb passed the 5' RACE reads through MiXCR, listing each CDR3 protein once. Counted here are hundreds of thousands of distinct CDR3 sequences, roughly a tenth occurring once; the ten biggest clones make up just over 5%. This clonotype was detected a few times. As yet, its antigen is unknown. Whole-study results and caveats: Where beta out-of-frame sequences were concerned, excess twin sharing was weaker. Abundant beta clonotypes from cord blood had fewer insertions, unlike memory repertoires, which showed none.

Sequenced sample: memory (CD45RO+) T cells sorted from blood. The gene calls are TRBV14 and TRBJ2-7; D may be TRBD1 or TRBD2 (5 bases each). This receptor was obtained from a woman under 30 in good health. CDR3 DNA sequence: TGTGCCAGCAGCCAATACGGGACGTCCTACGAGCAGTACTTC. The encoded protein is CASSQYGTSYEQYF.